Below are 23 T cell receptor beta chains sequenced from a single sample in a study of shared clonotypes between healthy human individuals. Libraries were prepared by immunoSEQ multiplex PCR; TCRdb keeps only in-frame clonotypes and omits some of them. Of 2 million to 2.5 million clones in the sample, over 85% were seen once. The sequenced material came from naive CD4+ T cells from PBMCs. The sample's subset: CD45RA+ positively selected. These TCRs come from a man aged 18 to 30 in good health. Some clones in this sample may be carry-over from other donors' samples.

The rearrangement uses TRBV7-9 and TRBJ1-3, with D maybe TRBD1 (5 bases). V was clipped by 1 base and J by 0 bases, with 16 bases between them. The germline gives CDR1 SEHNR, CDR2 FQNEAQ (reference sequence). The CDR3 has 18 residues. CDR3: CASSLGRVAGGSGNTIYF. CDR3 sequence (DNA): TGTGCCAGCAGCTTAGGGCGTGTGGCGGGGGGCTCTGGAAACACCATATATTTT.

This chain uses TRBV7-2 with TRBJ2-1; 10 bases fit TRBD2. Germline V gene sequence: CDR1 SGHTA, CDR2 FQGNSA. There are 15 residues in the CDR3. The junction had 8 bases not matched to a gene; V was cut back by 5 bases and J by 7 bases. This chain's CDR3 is CASSDQRGGWNEQFF. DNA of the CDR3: TGTGCCAGCAGCGACCAGCGGGGGGGCTGGAATGAGCAGTTCTTC.

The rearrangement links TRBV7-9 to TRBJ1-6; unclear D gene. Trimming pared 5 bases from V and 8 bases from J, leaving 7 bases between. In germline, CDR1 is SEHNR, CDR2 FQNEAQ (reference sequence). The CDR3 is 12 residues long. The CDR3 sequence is CASSRPDSPLHF. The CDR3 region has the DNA TGTGCCAGCAGCCGACCCGATTCACCCCTCCACTTT.

The CDR3 protein is CAWSVGNRGGYSSYEQYF. The CDR3 bases are TGTGCCTGGAGTGTAGGTAATAGGGGGGGGTACAGCTCCTACGAGCAGTACTTC. The rearrangement links TRBV30 to TRBJ2-7; possible D gene TRBD2, 7 bases. Per germline, CDR1 GTSNPN and CDR2 SVGIG (reference sequence). This CDR3 region has 18 residues. The germline V and J ends were trimmed by 0 bases and 0 bases, with 21 bases remaining between them.

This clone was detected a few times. The CDR3 DNA is TGTGCCAGCAGCATAAAGGGTTATAGCAATCAGCCCCAGCATTTT. Translated: CASSIKGYSNQPQHF. This chain connects TRBV2 to TRBJ1-5; D gene unclear. The V gene lost 6 bases and the J gene lost 0 bases, with 12 bases spanning the gap. This CDR3 is built from 15 residues. Looked up from germline, CDR1 is SNHLY and CDR2 is FYNNEI.

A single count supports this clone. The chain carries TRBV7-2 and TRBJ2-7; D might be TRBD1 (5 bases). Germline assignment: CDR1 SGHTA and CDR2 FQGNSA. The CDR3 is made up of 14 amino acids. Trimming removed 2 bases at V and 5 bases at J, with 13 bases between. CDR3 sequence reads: CASSLSGQLNEQYF. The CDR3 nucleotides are TGTGCCAGCAGCTTATCAGGGCAGTTGAACGAGCAGTACTTC.

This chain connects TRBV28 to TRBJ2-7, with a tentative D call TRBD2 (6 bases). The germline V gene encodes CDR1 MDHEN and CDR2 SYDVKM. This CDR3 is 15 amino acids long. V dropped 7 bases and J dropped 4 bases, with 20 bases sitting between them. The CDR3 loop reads CASTKAGGLRYEQYF. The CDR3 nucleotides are TGTGCCAGCACCAAAGCTGGGGGGTTGCGTTACGAGCAGTACTTC.

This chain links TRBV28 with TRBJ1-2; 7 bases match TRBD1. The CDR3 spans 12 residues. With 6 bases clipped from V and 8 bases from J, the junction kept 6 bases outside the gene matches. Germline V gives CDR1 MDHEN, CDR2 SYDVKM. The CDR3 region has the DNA TGTGCCAGCAGACTCACAGGGGTGGGCTACACCTTC. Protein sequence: CASRLTGVGYTF.

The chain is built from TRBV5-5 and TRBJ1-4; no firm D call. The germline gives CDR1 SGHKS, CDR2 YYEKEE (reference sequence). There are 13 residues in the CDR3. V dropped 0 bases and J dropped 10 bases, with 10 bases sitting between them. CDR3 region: CASSLEGGGKLFF. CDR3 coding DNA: TGTGCCAGCAGCTTGGAAGGCGGAGGAAAACTGTTTTTT.

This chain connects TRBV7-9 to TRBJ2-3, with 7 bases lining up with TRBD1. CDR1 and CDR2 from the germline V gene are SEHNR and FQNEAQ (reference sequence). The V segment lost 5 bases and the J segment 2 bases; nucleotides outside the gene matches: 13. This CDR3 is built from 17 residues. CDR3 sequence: CASSAPPGQTPTDTQYF. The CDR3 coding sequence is TGTGCCAGCAGCGCTCCCCCGGGACAGACCCCCACAGATACGCAGTATTTT.

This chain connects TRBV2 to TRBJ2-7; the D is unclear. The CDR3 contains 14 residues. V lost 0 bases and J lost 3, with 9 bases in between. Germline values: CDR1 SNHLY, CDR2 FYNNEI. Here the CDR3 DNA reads TGTGCCAGCAGTGAAGCGCTTACGAGCTACGAGCAGTACTTC. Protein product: CASSEALTSYEQYF.

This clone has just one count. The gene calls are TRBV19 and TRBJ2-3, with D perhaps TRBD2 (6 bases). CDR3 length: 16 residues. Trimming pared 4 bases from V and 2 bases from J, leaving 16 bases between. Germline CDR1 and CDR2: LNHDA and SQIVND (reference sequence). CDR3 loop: CASSTRERALTDTQYF. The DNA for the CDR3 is TGTGCCAGTAGTACGAGGGAGCGGGCCCTCACAGATACGCAGTATTTT.

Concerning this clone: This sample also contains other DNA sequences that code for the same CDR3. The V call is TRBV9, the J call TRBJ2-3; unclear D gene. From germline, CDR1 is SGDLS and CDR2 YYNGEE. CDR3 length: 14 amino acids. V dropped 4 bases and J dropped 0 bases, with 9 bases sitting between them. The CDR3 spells CASSPGPSTDTQYF. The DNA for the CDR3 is TGTGCCAGCAGCCCAGGACCGAGCACAGATACGCAGTATTTT.

The CDR3 DNA follows: TGTGCCACCAGCACCAGACAGGGAAACACTGAAGCTTTCTTT. Its protein product is CATSTRQGNTEAFF. This sequence joins TRBV15 and TRBJ1-1; 7 positions agree with TRBD1. CDR3 length equals 14 residues. The germline V gene has CDR1 LNHNV and CDR2 YYDKDF (reference sequence). Losses at the gene ends were 4 bases for V and 2 bases for J; bases not matched to a gene: 4.

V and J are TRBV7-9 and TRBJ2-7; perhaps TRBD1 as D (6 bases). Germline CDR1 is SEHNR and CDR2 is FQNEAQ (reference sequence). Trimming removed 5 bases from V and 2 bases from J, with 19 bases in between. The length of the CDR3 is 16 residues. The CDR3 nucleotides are TGTGCCAGCAGCCGGGGTGGGGGACGGGACACCTACGAGCAGTACTTC. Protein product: CASSRGGGRDTYEQYF.

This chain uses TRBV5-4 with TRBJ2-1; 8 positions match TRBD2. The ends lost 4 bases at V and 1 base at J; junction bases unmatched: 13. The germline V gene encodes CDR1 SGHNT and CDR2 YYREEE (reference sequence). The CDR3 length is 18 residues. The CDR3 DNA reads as TGTGCCAGCAGCGGGAGGGGCGCGGGAGGCACTTCCTACAATGAGCAGTTCTTC. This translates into CASSGRGAGGTSYNEQFF.

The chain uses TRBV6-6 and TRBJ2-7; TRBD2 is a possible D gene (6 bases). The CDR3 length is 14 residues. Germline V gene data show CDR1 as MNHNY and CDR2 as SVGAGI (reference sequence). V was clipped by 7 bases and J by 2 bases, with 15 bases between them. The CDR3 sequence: CASMGRTKTYEQYF. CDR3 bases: TGTGCCAGCATGGGTAGGACTAAGACCTACGAGCAGTACTTC.

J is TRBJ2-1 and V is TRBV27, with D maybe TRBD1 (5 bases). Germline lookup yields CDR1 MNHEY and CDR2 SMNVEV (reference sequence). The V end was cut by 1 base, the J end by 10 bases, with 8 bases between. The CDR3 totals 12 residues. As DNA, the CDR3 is TGTGCCAGCAGTTTATATGGGGCGGAGCAGTTCTTC. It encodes CASSLYGAEQFF.

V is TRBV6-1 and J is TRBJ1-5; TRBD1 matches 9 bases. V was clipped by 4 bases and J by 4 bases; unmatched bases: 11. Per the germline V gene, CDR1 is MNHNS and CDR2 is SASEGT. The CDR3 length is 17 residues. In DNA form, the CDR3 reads TGTGCCAGCAGTGCTCACAGGGGGCCGGTTAAAAATCAGCCCCAGCATTTT. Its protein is CASSAHRGPVKNQPQHF.

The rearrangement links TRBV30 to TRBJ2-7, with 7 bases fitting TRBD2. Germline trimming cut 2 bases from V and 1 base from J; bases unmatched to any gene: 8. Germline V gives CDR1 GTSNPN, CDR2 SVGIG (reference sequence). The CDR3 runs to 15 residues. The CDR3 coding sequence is TGTGCCTGGAGTCCGAAATCGGGACTATCCTACGAGCAGTACTTC. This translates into CAWSPKSGLSYEQYF.

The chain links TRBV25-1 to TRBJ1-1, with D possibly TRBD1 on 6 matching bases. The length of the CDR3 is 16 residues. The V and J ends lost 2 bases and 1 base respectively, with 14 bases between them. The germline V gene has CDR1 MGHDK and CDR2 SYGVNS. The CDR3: CASSEPTGAPNTEAFF. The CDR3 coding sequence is TGTGCCAGCAGTGAACCAACGGGGGCCCCGAACACTGAAGCTTTCTTT.

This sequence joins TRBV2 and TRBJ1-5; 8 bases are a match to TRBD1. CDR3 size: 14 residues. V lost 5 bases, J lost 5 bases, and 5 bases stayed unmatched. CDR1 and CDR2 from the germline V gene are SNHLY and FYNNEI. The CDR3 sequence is CASSYGQGDQPQHF. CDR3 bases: TGTGCCAGCAGTTATGGACAGGGTGATCAGCCCCAGCATTTT.

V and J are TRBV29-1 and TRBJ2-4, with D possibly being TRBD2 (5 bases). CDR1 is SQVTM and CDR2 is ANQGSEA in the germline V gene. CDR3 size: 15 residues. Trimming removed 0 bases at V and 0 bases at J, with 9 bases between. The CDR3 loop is CSVEEGGKAKNIQYF. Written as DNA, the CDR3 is TGCAGCGTTGAAGAAGGAGGTAAAGCCAAAAACATTCAGTACTTC.